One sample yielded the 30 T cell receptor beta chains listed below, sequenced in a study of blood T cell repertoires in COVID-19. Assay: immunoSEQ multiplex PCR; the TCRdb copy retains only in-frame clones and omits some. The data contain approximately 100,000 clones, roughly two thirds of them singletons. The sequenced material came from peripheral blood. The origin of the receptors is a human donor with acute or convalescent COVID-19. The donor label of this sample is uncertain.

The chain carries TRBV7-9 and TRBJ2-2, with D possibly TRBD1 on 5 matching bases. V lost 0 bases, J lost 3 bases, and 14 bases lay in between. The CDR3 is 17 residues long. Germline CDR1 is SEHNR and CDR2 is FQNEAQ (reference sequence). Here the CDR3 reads CASSLAVGAAHTGELFF. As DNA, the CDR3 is TGTGCCAGCAGCTTAGCGGTAGGGGCAGCACACACCGGGGAGCTGTTTTTT.

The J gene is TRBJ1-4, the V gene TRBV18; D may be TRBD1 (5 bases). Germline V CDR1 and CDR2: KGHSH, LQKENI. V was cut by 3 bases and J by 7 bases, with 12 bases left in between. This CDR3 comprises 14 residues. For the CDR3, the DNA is TGTGCCAGCTCACCCGGTCCGGGGGGTGAAAAACTGTTTTTT. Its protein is CASSPGPGGEKLFF.

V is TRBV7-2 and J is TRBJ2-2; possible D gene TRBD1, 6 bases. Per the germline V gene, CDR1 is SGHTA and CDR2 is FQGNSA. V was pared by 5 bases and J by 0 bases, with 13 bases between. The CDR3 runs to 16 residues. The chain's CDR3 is CASSARQETNTGELFF. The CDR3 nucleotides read TGTGCCAGCAGCGCCCGACAGGAGACGAACACCGGGGAGCTGTTTTTT.

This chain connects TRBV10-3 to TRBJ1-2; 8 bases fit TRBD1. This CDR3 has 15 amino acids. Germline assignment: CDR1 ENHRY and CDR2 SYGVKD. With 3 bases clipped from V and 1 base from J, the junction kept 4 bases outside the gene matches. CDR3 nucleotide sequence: TGTGCCATCAGTGAAGGGACAGGAGTTAACTATGGCTACACCTTC. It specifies CAISEGTGVNYGYTF.

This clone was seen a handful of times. For the CDR3, the DNA is TGTGCCTCGGATGGGACAGGGGGCGTGAACACTGAAGCTTTCTTT. This gives the protein CASDGTGGVNTEAFF. The V gene is TRBV30, the J gene TRBJ1-1; 12 bases fit TRBD1. Germline V gives CDR1 GTSNPN, CDR2 SVGIG (reference sequence). V trimming: 7 bases; J trimming: 0 bases; junction bases outside the gene matches: 6. CDR3 length: 15 amino acids.

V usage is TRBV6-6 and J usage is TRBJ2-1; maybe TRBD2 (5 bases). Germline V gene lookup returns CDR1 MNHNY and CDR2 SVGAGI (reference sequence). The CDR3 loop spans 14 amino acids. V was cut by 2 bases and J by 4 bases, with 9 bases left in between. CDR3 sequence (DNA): TGTGCCAGCAGTTACGAGGGAGCTTACAATGAGCAGTTCTTC. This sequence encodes CASSYEGAYNEQFF.

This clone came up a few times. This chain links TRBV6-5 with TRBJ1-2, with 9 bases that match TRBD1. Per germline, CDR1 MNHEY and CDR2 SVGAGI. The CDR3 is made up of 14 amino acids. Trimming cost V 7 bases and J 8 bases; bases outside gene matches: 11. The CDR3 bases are TGTGCCAGCAACAAAATACAGGGGGCCGGGGGCTACACCTTC. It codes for CASNKIQGAGGYTF.

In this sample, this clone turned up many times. CDR3 coding DNA: TGCGCCAGCAGCCGGGTGGGGGCGGGCAATCAGCCCCAGCATTTT. Translated, it gives CASSRVGAGNQPQHF. This sequence joins TRBV4-1 and TRBJ1-5; TRBD1 is a possible D gene (6 bases). Germline CDR1 MGHRA, CDR2 YSYEKL. Trimming stripped 4 bases from V and 2 bases from J, with 12 bases between. The CDR3 runs 15 residues.

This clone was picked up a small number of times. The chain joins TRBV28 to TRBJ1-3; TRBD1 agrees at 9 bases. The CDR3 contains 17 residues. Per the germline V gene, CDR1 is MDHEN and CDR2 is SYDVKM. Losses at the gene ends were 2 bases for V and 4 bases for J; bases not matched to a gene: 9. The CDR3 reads CASSLRIDGTGGNTIYF. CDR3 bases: TGTGCCAGCAGTTTAAGGATCGATGGGACAGGGGGAAACACCATATATTTT.

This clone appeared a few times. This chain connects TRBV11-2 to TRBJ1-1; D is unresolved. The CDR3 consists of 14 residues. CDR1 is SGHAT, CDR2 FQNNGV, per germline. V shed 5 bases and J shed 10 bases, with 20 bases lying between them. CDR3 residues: CASSPVFQYPAAFF. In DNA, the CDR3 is TGTGCCAGCAGCCCAGTCTTCCAGTATCCCGCAGCTTTCTTT.

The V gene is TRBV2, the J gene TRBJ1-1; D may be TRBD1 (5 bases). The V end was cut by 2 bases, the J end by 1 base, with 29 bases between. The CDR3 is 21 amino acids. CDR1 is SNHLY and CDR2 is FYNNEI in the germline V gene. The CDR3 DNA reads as TGTGCCAGCAGTGAAATGGGACCTTCGTTTCTGGCACGGGGGACGAACACTGAAGCTTTCTTT. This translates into CASSEMGPSFLARGTNTEAFF.

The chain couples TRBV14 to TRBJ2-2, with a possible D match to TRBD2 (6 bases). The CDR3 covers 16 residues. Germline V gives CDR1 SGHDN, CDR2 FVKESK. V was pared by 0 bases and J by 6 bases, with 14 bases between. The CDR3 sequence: CASSQDPGGGAGELFF. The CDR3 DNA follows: TGTGCCAGCAGCCAAGACCCCGGGGGAGGAGCCGGGGAGCTGTTTTTT.

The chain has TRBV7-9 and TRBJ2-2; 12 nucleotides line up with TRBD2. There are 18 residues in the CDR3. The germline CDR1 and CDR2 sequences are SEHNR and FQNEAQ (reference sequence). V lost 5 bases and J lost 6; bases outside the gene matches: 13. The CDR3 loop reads CASSPKVRLAGVAGELFF. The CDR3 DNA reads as TGTGCCAGCAGCCCTAAAGTCAGACTAGCGGGGGTTGCCGGGGAGCTGTTTTTT.

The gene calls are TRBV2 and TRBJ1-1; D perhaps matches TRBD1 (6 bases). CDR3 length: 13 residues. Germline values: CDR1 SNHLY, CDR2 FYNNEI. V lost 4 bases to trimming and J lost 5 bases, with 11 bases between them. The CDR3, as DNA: TGTGCCAGCAGTGGCAGGGGAAGGACTGAAGCTTTCTTT. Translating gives CASSGRGRTEAFF.

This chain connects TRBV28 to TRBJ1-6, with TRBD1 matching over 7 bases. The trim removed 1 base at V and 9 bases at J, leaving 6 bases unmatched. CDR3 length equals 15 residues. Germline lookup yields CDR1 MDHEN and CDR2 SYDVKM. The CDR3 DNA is TGTGCCAGCAGTTTATTCGACAGGGATGCTTCACCCCTCCACTTT. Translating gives CASSLFDRDASPLHF.

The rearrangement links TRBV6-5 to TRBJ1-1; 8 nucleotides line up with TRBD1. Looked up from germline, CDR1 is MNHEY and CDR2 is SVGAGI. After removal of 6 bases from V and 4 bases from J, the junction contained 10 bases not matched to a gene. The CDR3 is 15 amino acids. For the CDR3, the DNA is TGTGCCAGCAGCTCGCCTCAGGGGGCGCTCACTGAAGCTTTCTTT. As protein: CASSSPQGALTEAFF.

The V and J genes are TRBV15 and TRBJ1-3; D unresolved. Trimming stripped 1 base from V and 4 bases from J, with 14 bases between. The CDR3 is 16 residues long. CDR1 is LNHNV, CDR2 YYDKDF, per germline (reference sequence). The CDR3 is CATSRVSPLRGNTIYF. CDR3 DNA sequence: TGTGCCACCAGCAGAGTATCCCCATTGCGGGGAAACACCATATATTTT.

CDR3 in amino acids: CSVDAFGWAFF. The CDR3 DNA sequence: TGCAGCGTTGACGCCTTCGGGTGGGCTTTCTTT. The chain combines TRBV29-1 with TRBJ1-1, with D unresolved. V was clipped by 3 bases and J by 11 bases, with 13 bases between them. Germline V lookup: CDR1 SQVTM, CDR2 ANQGSEA. This CDR3 is 11 amino acids long.

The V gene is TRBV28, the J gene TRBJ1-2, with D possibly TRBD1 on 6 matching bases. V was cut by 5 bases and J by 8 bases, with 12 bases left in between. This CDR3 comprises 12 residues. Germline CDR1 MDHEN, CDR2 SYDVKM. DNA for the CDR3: TGTGCCAGCAGTACAGGGTACGGCGGCTACACCTTC. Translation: CASSTGYGGYTF.

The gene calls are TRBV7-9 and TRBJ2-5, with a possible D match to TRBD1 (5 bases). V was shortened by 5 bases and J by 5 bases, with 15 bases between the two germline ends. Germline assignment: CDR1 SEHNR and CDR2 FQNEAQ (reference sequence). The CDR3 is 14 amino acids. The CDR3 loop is CASSPIDSWETQYF. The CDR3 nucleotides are TGTGCCAGCAGCCCGATTGACAGCTGGGAGACCCAGTACTTC.

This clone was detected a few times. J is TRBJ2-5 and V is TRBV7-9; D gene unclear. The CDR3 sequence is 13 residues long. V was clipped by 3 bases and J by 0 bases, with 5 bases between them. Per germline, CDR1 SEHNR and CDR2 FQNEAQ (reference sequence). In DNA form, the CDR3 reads TGTGCCAGCAGCTTCCAGTACCAAGAGACCCAGTACTTC. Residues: CASSFQYQETQYF. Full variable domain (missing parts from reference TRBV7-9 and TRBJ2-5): DTGVSQNPRHKITKRGQNVTFRCDPISEHNRLYWYRQTLGQGPEFLTYFQNEAQLEKSRLLSDRFSAERPKGSFSTLEIQRTEQGDSAMYLCASSFQYQETQYFGPGTRLLVL.

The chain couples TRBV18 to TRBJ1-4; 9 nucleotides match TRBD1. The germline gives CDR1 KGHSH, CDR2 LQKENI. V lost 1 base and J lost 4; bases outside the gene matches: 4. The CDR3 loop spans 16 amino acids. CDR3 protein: CASSPLQGAGNEKLFF. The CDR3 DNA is TGTGCCAGCTCACCACTACAGGGGGCCGGTAATGAAAAACTGTTTTTT.

This chain's CDR3 is CASSVLISGANVLTF. CDR3 DNA sequence: TGTGCCAGCAGCGTACTGATCTCTGGGGCCAACGTCCTGACTTTC. The gene calls are TRBV3-1 (or the pseudogene TRBV3-2) and TRBJ2-6, with D uncertain. V gave up 5 bases and J gave up 0 bases, with 8 bases separating them. This CDR3 comprises 15 residues. In germline, CDR1 is LGHDT, CDR2 YNNKEL (reference sequence).

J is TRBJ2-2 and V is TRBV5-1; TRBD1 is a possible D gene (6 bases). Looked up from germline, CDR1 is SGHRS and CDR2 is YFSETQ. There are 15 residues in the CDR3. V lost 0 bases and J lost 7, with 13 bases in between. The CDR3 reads CASSLDPGADGELFF. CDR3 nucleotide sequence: TGCGCCAGCAGCTTGGATCCAGGGGCAGACGGGGAGCTGTTTTTT.

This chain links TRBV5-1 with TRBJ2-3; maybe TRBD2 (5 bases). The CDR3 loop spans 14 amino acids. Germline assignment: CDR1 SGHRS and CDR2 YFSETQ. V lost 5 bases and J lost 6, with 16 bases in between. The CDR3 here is CASRRVAGVDTQYF. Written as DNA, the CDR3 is TGCGCCAGCAGAAGAGTTGCCGGGGTGGATACGCAGTATTTT.

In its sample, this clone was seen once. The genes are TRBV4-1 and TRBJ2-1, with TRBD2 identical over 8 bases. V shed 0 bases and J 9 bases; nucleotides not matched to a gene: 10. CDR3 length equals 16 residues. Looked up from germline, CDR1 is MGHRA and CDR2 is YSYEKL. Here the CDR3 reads CASSQDRGGARREQFF. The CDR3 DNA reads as TGCGCCAGCAGCCAAGATCGGGGGGGGGCCCGTCGTGAGCAGTTCTTC.

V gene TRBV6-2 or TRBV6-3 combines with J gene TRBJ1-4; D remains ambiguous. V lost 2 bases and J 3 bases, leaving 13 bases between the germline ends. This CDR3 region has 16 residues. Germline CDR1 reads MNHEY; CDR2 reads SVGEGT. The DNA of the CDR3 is TGTGCCAGCAGTTACCACCAGGTTGCACCTAATGAAAAACTGTTTTTT. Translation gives CASSYHQVAPNEKLFF.

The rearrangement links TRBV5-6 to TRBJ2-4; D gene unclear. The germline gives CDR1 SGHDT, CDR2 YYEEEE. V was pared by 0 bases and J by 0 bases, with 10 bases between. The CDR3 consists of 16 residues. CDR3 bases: TGTGCCAGCAGCTTGGGCGGCCCGCTAGCCAAAAACATTCAGTACTTC. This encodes CASSLGGPLAKNIQYF. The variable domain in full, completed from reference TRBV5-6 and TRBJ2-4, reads DAGVTQSPTHLIKTRGQQVTLRCSPKSGHDTVSWYQQALGQGPQFIFQYYEEEERQRGNFPDRFSGHQFPNYSSELNVNALLLGDSALYLCASSLGGPLAKNIQYFGAGTRLSVL.

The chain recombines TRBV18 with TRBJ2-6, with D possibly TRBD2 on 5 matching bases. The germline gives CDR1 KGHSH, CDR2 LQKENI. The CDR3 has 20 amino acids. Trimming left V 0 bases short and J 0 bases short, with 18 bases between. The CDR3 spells CASSPPVEVYRVSGANVLTF. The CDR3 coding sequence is TGTGCCAGCTCACCACCGGTGGAGGTCTACCGAGTCTCTGGGGCCAACGTCCTGACTTTC.

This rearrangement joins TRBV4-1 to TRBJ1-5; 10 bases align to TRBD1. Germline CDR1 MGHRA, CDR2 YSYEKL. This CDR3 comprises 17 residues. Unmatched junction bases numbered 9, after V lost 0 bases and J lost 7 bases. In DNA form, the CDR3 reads TGCGCCAGCAGCCAAGATCGCCGACAGGGGGCTTCCCAGCCCCAGCATTTT. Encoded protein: CASSQDRRQGASQPQHF.